The next 2 T cell receptor beta chains were all read from a single sample in a study of blood T cell repertoires in COVID-19. The method was immunoSEQ multiplex PCR; TCRdb's version includes in-frame clones alone and lacks a portion of them. The sample records some 260,000 clones, just over 90% being singletons. The sequencing sample was made of PBMCs or T cells enriched from blood (not recorded which). These receptors came from a woman aged 18-35 years who had recovered from COVID-19.

In its sample, this clone was seen a few times. The V call is TRBV11-2, the J call TRBJ1-2; D unclear. This CDR3 has 15 residues. CDR1 and CDR2 (germline): SGHAT, FQNNGV. Trimming took 5 bases from V and 6 from J, leaving 19 bases between them. CDR3 in DNA: TGTGCCAGCAGCCCGCTAGCACTCTTCCGGGATGGCTACACCTTC. The encoded protein is CASSPLALFRDGYTF.

The chain employs TRBV9 and TRBJ2-3, with 7 positions matching TRBD2. This CDR3 is 17 amino acids long. The J segment lost 1 base and the V segment lost 4 bases, leaving 12 bases of the junction unmatched. Germline loops: CDR1 SGDLS, CDR2 YYNGEE. The CDR3 region has the DNA TGTGCCAGCAGCCTCTCCTCGGGGGGAAGGGGCACAGATACGCAGTATTTT. Translating gives CASSLSSGGRGTDTQYF.